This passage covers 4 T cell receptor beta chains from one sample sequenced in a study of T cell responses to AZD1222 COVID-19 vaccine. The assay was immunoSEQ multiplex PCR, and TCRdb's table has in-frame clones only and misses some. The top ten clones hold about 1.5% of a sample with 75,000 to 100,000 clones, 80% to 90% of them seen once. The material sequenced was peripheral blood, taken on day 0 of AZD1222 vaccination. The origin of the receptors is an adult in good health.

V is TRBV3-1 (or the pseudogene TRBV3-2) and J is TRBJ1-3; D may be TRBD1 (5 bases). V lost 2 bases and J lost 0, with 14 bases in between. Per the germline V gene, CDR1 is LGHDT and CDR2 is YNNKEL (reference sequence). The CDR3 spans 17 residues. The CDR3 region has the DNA TGTGCCAGCAGCCAAACTAGACAGATAAACTCTGGAAACACCATATATTTT. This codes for CASSQTRQINSGNTIYF.

CDR3 nucleotides: TGTGCCAGCAGCTTAGAGGGCGGGCGGGGGGCCTTAGTGGAGACCCAGTACTTC. This encodes CASSLEGGRGALVETQYF. This chain links TRBV11-3 with TRBJ2-5; 8 bases line up with TRBD2. Trimming took 0 bases from V and 5 from J; bases not matched to a gene: 14. From germline, CDR1 is SGHNT and CDR2 YENEEA. The CDR3 sequence is 18 residues long.

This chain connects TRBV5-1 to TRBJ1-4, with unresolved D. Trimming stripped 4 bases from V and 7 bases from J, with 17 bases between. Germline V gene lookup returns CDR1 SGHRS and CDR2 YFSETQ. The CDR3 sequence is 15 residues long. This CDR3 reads CASSPEMMVVEKLFF. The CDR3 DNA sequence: TGCGCCAGCAGCCCAGAAATGATGGTTGTTGAAAAACTGTTTTTT.

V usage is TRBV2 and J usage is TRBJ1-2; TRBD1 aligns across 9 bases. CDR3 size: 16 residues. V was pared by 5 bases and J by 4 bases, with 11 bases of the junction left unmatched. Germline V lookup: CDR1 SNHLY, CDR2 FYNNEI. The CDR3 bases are TGTGCCAGCAGTCAACTCTCGGGACAGGGAAGCTATGGCTACACCTTC. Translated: CASSQLSGQGSYGYTF.